Listed here are 29 T cell receptor beta chains from one sample, sequenced in a study of beta chain features in type 1 diabetes. cDNA synthesis used the whole RNA isolate, giving expressed TCRB sequences. Here immunoSEQ multiplex PCR was the method, and the copy in TCRdb shows in-frame clones only, minus some. The sample shows some 900,000 clones, about a sixth of them seen only once. The sequencing input was naive CD4+ T cells from blood. The receptor source for this set is a woman between 18 and 29 years old in good health.

The chain has TRBV4-2 and TRBJ1-4, with 7 bases that match TRBD1. J gave up 4 bases and V 4 bases, and 6 bases lay outside the gene matches. Germline loops: CDR1 LGHNA, CDR2 YNFKEQ. CDR3 size: 15 residues. CDR3 coding DNA: TGTGCCAGCAGCCCCCGACAGGGCCTTAATGAAAAACTGTTTTTT. It yields the protein CASSPRQGLNEKLFF.

In this sample, this clone turned up a few times. This chain uses TRBV28 with TRBJ2-2; D ambiguous. The CDR3 has 13 residues. Looked up from germline, CDR1 is MDHEN and CDR2 is SYDVKM. Trimming removed 2 bases from V and 6 bases from J, with 7 bases in between. CDR3 DNA sequence: TGTGCCAGCAGTTTAAACGTAGCCGGGGAGCTGTTTTTT. Protein: CASSLNVAGELFF.

The J gene is TRBJ2-3, the V gene TRBV21-1; TRBD2 is taken as the D call from the table, unchecked against the DNA. TRBV21-1 is flagged as a pseudogene. The CDR3 runs to 13 residues. The chain's CDR3 is CARNTTSADTQYF. The CDR3 DNA is TGTGCCAGAAACACCACCAGCGCAGATACGCAGTATTTT.

V usage is TRBV7-2 and J usage is TRBJ2-4; 7 nucleotides align to TRBD1. The CDR3 contains 13 residues. V shed 6 bases and J 6 bases; nucleotides not matched to a gene: 5. CDR1 is SGHTA, CDR2 FQGNSA, per germline. For the CDR3, the DNA is TGTGCCAGCAGTAAGGGACAGCTAAACATTCAGTACTTC. It is translated as CASSKGQLNIQYF.

The rearrangement joins TRBV7-9 to TRBJ1-4, with D maybe TRBD1 (5 bases). The CDR3 extends over 15 amino acids. The V end lost 3 bases, the J end lost 4 bases, and 12 bases lay between the germline ends. CDR1 SEHNR and CDR2 FQNEAQ come from the germline V gene (reference sequence). The CDR3 sequence is CASSLRSQGNEKLFF. In DNA form, the CDR3 reads TGTGCCAGCAGCTTGAGATCTCAGGGTAATGAAAAACTGTTTTTT.

The chain is built from TRBV29-1 and TRBJ2-7, with 8 bases matching TRBD1. After removal of 4 bases from V and 2 bases from J, the junction contained 1 base not matched to a gene. The germline V gene has CDR1 SQVTM and CDR2 ANQGSEA. The CDR3 totals 12 residues. The CDR3 sequence is CSVADRAYEQYF. In DNA, the CDR3 is TGCAGCGTTGCGGACAGGGCCTACGAGCAGTACTTC.

The gene calls are TRBV7-9 and TRBJ1-1, with 7 bases fitting TRBD1. CDR3 size: 15 residues. In germline, CDR1 is SEHNR, CDR2 FQNEAQ (reference sequence). Trimming took 5 bases from V and 0 from J; bases not matched to a gene: 6. The CDR3 sequence is CASSQGQPMNTEAFF. The CDR3 nucleotides read TGTGCCAGCAGCCAGGGACAGCCCATGAACACTGAAGCTTTCTTT.

The chain joins TRBV19 to TRBJ1-4, with D possibly matching TRBD1 (6 bases). The V and J ends lost 9 bases and 8 bases respectively, with 13 bases between them. The CDR3 length is 12 residues. Germline-derived CDR1 and CDR2 are LNHDA and SQIVND (reference sequence). This chain's CDR3 is CASGGRREKLFF. In DNA form, the CDR3 reads TGTGCCAGCGGGGGCAGGAGGGAAAAACTGTTTTTT.

This clone was counted between two and nine times. The chain employs TRBV5-1 and TRBJ2-7; D may correspond to TRBD1 or TRBD2 (5 bases each). V lost 1 base, J lost 2 bases, and 13 bases lay in between. Germline V CDR1 and CDR2: SGHRS, YFSETQ. The CDR3 spans 15 residues. CDR3 nucleotides: TGCGCCAGCAGCTTGTTAGGGACCCTAACCTACGAGCAGTACTTC. This translates into CASSLLGTLTYEQYF.

The chain links TRBV6-5 to TRBJ2-7; 7 nucleotides agree with TRBD2. The CDR3 length is 15 residues. The V gene's germline CDR1 is MNHEY and CDR2 SVGAGI. Unmatched junction bases numbered 8, after V lost 2 bases and J lost 4 bases. CDR3 bases: TGTGCCAGCAGTTACAGGGTTAGCGGGTCATACGAGCAGTACTTC. Amino acids: CASSYRVSGSYEQYF.

The chain has TRBV9 and TRBJ1-4; TRBD1 aligns across 7 bases. Germline lookup yields CDR1 SGDLS and CDR2 YYNGEE. With 5 bases clipped from V and 5 bases from J, the junction kept 18 bases outside the gene matches. The CDR3 consists of 18 residues. The CDR3 sequence: CASSMTEERGRRNEKLFF. CDR3 nucleotides: TGTGCCAGCAGTATGACAGAGGAGAGGGGGCGGAGAAATGAAAAACTGTTTTTT.

This clone was counted only a few times. The chain uses TRBV5-1 and TRBJ2-7, with D possibly TRBD1 on 6 matching bases. The CDR3 sequence is 13 residues long. Per the germline V gene, CDR1 is SGHRS and CDR2 is YFSETQ. The V end was cut by 3 bases, the J end by 3 bases, with 10 bases between. The CDR3 bases are TGCGCCAGCAGCTCGAACAGGGACTACGAGCAGTACTTC. This sequence encodes CASSSNRDYEQYF.

The chain employs TRBV4-3 and TRBJ2-1; D is unresolved. This CDR3 is built from 16 residues. V was cut by 6 bases and J by 0 bases, with 15 bases left in between. The germline gives CDR1 LGHNA, CDR2 YSLEER. The CDR3 nucleotides are TGCGCCAGCAGTTACTCATACCCCAGCTCCTACAATGAGCAGTTCTTC. It specifies CASSYSYPSSYNEQFF.

J is TRBJ2-3 and V is TRBV6-5, with 7 bases matching TRBD2. This CDR3 comprises 15 residues. V lost 6 bases and J lost 4; bases outside the gene matches: 10. The germline V gene encodes CDR1 MNHEY and CDR2 SVGAGI. Written as DNA, the CDR3 is TGTGCCAGCAGCTCCATTAAGGGAGGGGCAGATACGCAGTATTTT. Residues: CASSSIKGGADTQYF.

The rearrangement uses TRBV28 and TRBJ2-1; 11 bases are shared with TRBD1. The CDR3 totals 15 residues. Germline assignment: CDR1 MDHEN and CDR2 SYDVKM. V gave up 6 bases and J gave up 9 bases; unmatched junction bases: 10. The CDR3 region is CASSAADRGPSEQFF. CDR3 in DNA: TGTGCCAGCAGCGCCGCGGACAGGGGGCCGAGTGAGCAGTTCTTC.

This clone was picked up a small number of times. For the CDR3, the DNA is TGTGCCAGCTCACCCCGAGGGCCTCTCCCCGACGAGCAGTACTTC. As protein: CASSPRGPLPDEQYF. The gene calls are TRBV18 and TRBJ2-7, with TRBD2 as a possible D gene (5 bases). The germline V gene has CDR1 KGHSH and CDR2 LQKENI. V was clipped by 3 bases and J by 5 bases, with 17 bases between them. The CDR3 has 15 amino acids.

The rearrangement uses TRBV28 and TRBJ2-2; no clear D. Between the trimmed V and J ends, which lost 6 bases and 0 bases, there was a span of 8 bases. The CDR3 contains 14 residues. Per germline, CDR1 MDHEN and CDR2 SYDVKM. Written as DNA, the CDR3 is TGTGCCAGCAGCCTCGGTGCGAACACCGGGGAGCTGTTTTTT. This sequence encodes CASSLGANTGELFF.

This sequence joins TRBV7-6 and TRBJ2-6; D is unclear. The germline V and J ends were trimmed by 1 base and 0 bases, with 10 bases remaining between them. Germline assignment: CDR1 SGHVS and CDR2 FNYEAQ. The CDR3 is 17 amino acids. CDR3 sequence (DNA): TGTGCCAGCAGCTTAGGAAGGGCGCTCTCTGGGGCCAACGTCCTGACTTTC. Protein sequence: CASSLGRALSGANVLTF.

The V call is TRBV28, the J call TRBJ1-1; the D is unclear. The CDR3 runs 14 residues. Germline assignment: CDR1 MDHEN and CDR2 SYDVKM. Trimming left V 8 bases short and J 0 bases short, with 13 bases between. The CDR3 here is CASCRGRVNTEAFF. CDR3 DNA: TGTGCCAGCTGTCGGGGTAGGGTGAACACTGAAGCTTTCTTT.

The chain joins TRBV9 to TRBJ2-5; D might be TRBD1 or TRBD2, each matching 6 bases. Germline CDR1 SGDLS, CDR2 YYNGEE. The CDR3 is 14 residues long. V was clipped by 4 bases and J by 2 bases, with 12 bases between them. The CDR3 nucleotides are TGTGCCAGCAGCCCAGGGGAGGTTCAAGAGACCCAGTACTTC. As protein: CASSPGEVQETQYF.

The J gene is TRBJ2-1, the V gene TRBV6-5; possibly TRBD1 for D (6 bases). Looked up from germline, CDR1 is MNHEY and CDR2 is SVGAGI. The V and J ends lost 6 bases and 8 bases respectively, with 17 bases between them. This CDR3 is 14 amino acids long. The CDR3 sequence: CASRRTVRVDEQFF. As DNA, the CDR3 is TGTGCCAGCAGGCGGACAGTTCGGGTGGATGAGCAGTTCTTC.

The V call is TRBV21-1, the J call TRBJ2-1; the table's D call of TRBD2 was not tested on the DNA. TRBV21-1 is listed as a pseudogene. The CDR3 has 16 amino acids. CDR3 in amino acids: CASSKGEARSCNEQFF. The CDR3 DNA sequence: TGTGCCAGCAGCAAAGGGGAGGCGAGGTCATGCAATGAGCAGTTCTTC.

This rearrangement joins TRBV9 to TRBJ2-3; weak D call: TRBD1 (6 bases). The CDR3 runs to 15 residues. Germline assignment: CDR1 SGDLS and CDR2 YYNGEE. Trimming removed 3 bases at V and 6 bases at J, with 17 bases between. CDR3 nucleotide sequence: TGTGCCAGCAGCGCGATGGACAGCGTAATGGATACGCAGTATTTT. It encodes CASSAMDSVMDTQYF.

The genes are TRBV5-4 and TRBJ1-1; tentative D call: TRBD1 (6 bases). CDR1 SGHNT and CDR2 YYREEE come from the germline V gene (reference sequence). The CDR3 covers 14 residues. The V gene lost 2 bases and the J gene lost 1 base, with 9 bases spanning the gap. This chain's CDR3 is CASSLETGNTEAFF. CDR3 coding DNA: TGTGCCAGCAGCTTAGAGACAGGGAACACTGAAGCTTTCTTT. Looking up the rest from reference TRBV5-4 and TRBJ1-1 gives the full variable domain: ETGVTQSPTHLIKTRGQQVTLRCSSQSGHNTVSWYQQALGQGPQFIFQYYREEENGRGNFPPRFSGLQFPNYSSELNVNALELDDSALYLCASSLETGNTEAFFGQGTRLTVV.

This clone was seen a few times. V is TRBV7-2 and J is TRBJ2-1; 7 bases match TRBD2. Germline CDR1 SGHTA, CDR2 FQGNSA. The CDR3 runs to 14 residues. Trimming at V came to 1 base and at J to 8 bases, leaving 5 bases not matched to a gene. The CDR3: CASSLGSGLDEQFF. The CDR3 DNA reads as TGTGCCAGCAGCTTAGGTAGCGGGTTAGATGAGCAGTTCTTC. The variable domain in full, with the rest retrieved from reference TRBV7-2 and TRBJ2-1, is GAGVSQSPSNKVTEKGKDVELRCDPISGHTALYWYRQSLGQGLEFLIYFQGNSAPDKSGLPSDRFSAERTGGSVSTLTIQRTQQEDSAVYLCASSLGSGLDEQFFGPGTRLTVL.

This clone appeared a few times. V and J are TRBV5-6 and TRBJ1-1; TRBD1 might be the D (5 bases). Deletions cut 0 bases from V and 0 bases from J, with 12 bases between. Germline V gene sequence: CDR1 SGHDT, CDR2 YYEEEE. There are 16 residues in the CDR3. The CDR3 DNA follows: TGTGCCAGCAGCTTGGCGGGACGGCGAATGAACACTGAAGCTTTCTTT. It codes for CASSLAGRRMNTEAFF.

This clone has more than one count but fewer than ten. The gene calls are TRBV29-1 and TRBJ2-7; TRBD1 is a possible D gene (6 bases). The germline gives CDR1 SQVTM, CDR2 ANQGSEA. This CDR3 has 14 residues. Trimming stripped 5 bases from V and 3 bases from J, with 17 bases between. This CDR3 is CSVRGAAQGYEQYF. CDR3 sequence (DNA): TGCAGCGTTCGAGGGGCCGCACAGGGCTACGAGCAGTACTTC.

The chain carries TRBV2 and TRBJ2-7; 9 bases agree with TRBD1. J gave up 0 bases and V 0 bases, and 12 bases lay outside the gene matches. The length of the CDR3 is 19 residues. In germline, CDR1 is SNHLY, CDR2 FYNNEI. The CDR3, as DNA: TGTGCCAGCAGTGAAGCGACCGCCTGGACAGGGGAAGGCTCCTACGAGCAGTACTTC. It codes for CASSEATAWTGEGSYEQYF.

V usage is TRBV7-2 and J usage is TRBJ2-5, with D maybe TRBD1 (5 bases). The CDR3 covers 14 residues. Trimming removed 1 base from V and 1 base from J, with 7 bases in between. Per the germline V gene, CDR1 is SGHTA and CDR2 is FQGNSA. For the CDR3, the DNA is TGTGCCAGCAGCTTAGGACAGCTCCAAGAGACCCAGTACTTC. Amino acids: CASSLGQLQETQYF. Drawing the rest from reference TRBV7-2 and TRBJ2-5, the complete variable domain is GAGVSQSPSNKVTEKGKDVELRCDPISGHTALYWYRQSLGQGLEFLIYFQGNSAPDKSGLPSDRFSAERTGGSVSTLTIQRTQQEDSAVYLCASSLGQLQETQYFGPGTRLLVL.